This TCR beta chain was sequenced for a study of OX40 agonist ivuxolimab in advanced cancers. Here immunoSEQ multiplex PCR was the method, and the copy in TCRdb shows in-frame clones only, minus some. The data contain tens of thousands of clones, roughly 89% of them singletons. The origin of this receptor is an adult with an advanced solid tumor such as melanoma, head and neck, liver or kidney cancer. Specimen: CD4+ or CD8+ T cells sorted from blood, collected in a trial of the OX40 agonist ivuxolimab.

CDR3 sequence (DNA): TGTGCCACCAGCAGAGCTTCAGGGTTTACGGCTTTCTTT. Translation gives CATSRASGFTAFF. The chain couples TRBV15 to TRBJ1-1, with a possible D match to TRBD1 (5 bases). V lost 1 base, J lost 11 bases, and 14 bases lay in between. This CDR3 has 13 amino acids. Germline CDR1 LNHNV, CDR2 YYDKDF (reference sequence).